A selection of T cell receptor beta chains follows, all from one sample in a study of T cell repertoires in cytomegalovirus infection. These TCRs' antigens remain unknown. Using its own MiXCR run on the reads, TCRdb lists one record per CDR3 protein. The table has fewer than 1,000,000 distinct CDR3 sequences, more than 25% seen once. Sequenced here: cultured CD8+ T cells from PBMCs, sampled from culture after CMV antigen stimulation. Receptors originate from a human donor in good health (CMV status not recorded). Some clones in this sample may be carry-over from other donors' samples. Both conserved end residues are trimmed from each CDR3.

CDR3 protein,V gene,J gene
ASTHKEVYNEQF,TRBV6-5,TRBJ2-1
ASSLDGTGISDTQY,TRBV7-8,TRBJ2-3
ASSLFPVTSNQPQH,TRBV7-2,TRBJ1-5
ASSLGVAGGGAYNEQF,TRBV7-6,TRBJ2-1
SAISPAQGRQPNYGYT,TRBV20-1,TRBJ1-2
AIPGYQETQY,TRBV6-1,TRBJ2-5
ASSLGGRVVEQF,TRBV7-6,TRBJ2-1
ASSQATSGGARNEQF,TRBV4-1,TRBJ2-1
ASSADDKGINEQF,TRBV7-6,TRBJ2-1
ASSLAWSPYNEQF,TRBV12-3/TRBV12-4,TRBJ2-1
ASRLTRDRNTEAF,TRBV6-6,TRBJ1-1
ASKYTYNEQF,TRBV2,TRBJ2-1
ASSKGAGTQY,TRBV12-3/TRBV12-4,TRBJ2-3
ASRGNNGEQY,TRBV9,TRBJ2-7
ASQEAGAERETQY,TRBV25-1,TRBJ2-5
ATSMRSGGRSGNTIY,TRBV15,TRBJ1-3
ASSYDQGSNQPQH,TRBV6-5,TRBJ1-5